The sequence of this T cell receptor beta chain was determined in a study of identical twins. This clonotype has just a few counts. Each CDR3 protein is one row after TCRdb ran MiXCR on the 5' RACE reads. Of about 530,000 distinct CDR3 sequences in the sample, around 22% were seen once. Germline V gene data show CDR1 as KGHDR and CDR2 as SFDVKD. Trimming cost V 4 bases and J 2 bases; bases outside gene matches: 8. The CDR3 spans 17 residues. The data were also submitted as part of a second study, on yellow fever vaccine responses in identical twins.

The clonotype comes from a woman younger than 35 in good health. Source material: CD4+ T cells sorted from blood. The rearrangement links TRBV24-1 to TRBJ2-1; 9 bases line up with TRBD1. The CDR3 loop is CATSESWGTGTYNEQFF. CDR3 nucleotide sequence: TGTGCCACCAGTGAATCTTGGGGGACAGGGACCTACAATGAGCAGTTCTTC.